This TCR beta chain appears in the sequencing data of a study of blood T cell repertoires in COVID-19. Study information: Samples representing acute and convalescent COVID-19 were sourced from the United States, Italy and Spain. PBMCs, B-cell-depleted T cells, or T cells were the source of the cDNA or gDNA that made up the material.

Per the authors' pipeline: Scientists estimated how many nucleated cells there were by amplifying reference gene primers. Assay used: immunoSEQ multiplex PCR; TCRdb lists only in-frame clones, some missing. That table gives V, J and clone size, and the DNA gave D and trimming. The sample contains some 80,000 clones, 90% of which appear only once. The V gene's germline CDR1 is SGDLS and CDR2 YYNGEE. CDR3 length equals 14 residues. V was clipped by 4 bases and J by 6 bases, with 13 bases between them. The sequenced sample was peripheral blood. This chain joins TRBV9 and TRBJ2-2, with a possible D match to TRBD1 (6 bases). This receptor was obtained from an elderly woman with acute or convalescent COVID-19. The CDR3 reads CASSIRGEAGELFF. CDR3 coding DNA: TGTGCCAGCAGCATCAGGGGAGAGGCCGGGGAGCTGTTTTTT.